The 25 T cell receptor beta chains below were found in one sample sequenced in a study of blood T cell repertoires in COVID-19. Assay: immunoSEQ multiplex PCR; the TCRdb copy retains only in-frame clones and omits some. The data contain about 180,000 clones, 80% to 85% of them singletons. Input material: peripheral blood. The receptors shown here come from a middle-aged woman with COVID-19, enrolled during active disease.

In nucleotides, the CDR3 is TGCAGTGCCCGGGACATAAGCGAGCAGTACTTC. It is translated as CSARDISEQYF. This sequence joins TRBV20-1 and TRBJ2-7, with D possibly being TRBD1 (6 bases). The CDR3 spans 11 residues. The germline V gene has CDR1 DFQATT and CDR2 SNEGSKA (reference sequence). V lost 6 bases and J 6 bases, leaving 12 bases between the germline ends.

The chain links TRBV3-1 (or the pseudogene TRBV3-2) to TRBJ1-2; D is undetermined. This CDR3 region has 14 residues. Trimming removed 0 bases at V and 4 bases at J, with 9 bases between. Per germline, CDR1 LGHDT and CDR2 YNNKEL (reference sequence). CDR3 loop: CASSQEVVSYGYTF. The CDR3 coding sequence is TGTGCCAGCAGCCAAGAGGTGGTCAGCTATGGCTACACCTTC.

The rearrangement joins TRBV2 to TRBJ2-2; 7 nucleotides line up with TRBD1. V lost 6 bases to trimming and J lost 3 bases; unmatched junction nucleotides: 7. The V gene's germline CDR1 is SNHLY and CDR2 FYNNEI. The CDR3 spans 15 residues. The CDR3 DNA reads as TGTGCCAGCAGAGAGACAGGGATGGACACCGGGGAGCTGTTTTTT. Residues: CASRETGMDTGELFF.

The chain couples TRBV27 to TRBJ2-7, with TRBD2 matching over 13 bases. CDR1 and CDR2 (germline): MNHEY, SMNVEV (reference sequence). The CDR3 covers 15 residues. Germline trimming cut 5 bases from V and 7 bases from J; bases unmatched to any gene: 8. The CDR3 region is CASSRPLAGGEEQYF. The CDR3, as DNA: TGTGCCAGCAGTCGGCCACTAGCGGGAGGGGAAGAGCAGTACTTC.

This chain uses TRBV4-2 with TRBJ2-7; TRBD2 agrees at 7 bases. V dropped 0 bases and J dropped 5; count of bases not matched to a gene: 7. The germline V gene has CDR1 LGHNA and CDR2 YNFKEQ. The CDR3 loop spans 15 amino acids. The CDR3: CASSQEGREVDEQYF. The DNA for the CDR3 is TGTGCCAGCAGCCAAGAAGGCCGGGAGGTGGACGAGCAGTACTTC.

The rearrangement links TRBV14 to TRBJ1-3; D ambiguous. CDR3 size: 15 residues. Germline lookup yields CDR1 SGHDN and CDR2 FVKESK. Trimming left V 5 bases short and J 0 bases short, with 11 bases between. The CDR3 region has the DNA TGTGCCAGCAGCACCCGACTCATCTCTGGAAACACCATATATTTT. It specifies CASSTRLISGNTIYF.

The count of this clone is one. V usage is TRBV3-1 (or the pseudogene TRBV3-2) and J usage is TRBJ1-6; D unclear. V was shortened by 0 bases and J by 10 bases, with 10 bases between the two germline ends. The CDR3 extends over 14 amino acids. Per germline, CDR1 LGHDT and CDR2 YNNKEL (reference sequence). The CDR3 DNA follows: TGTGCCAGCAGCCAAGATGAGGGCGAGTCACCCCTCCACTTT. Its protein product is CASSQDEGESPLHF.

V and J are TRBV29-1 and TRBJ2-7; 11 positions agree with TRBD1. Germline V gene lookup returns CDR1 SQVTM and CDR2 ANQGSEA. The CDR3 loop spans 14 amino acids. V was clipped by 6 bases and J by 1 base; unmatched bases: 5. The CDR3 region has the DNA TGCAGCGTATCCGGGGACAGGGGGTCCTACGAGCAGTACTTC. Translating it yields CSVSGDRGSYEQYF.

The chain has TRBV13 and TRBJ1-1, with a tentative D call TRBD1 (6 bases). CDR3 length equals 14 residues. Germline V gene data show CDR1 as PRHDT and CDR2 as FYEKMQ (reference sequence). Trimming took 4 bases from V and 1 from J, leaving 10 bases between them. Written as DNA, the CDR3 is TGTGCCAGCAGCTATGACAGGAGGAACACTGAAGCTTTCTTT. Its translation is CASSYDRRNTEAFF. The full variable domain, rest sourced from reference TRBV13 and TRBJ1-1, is AAGVIQSPRHLIKEKRETATLKCYPIPRHDTVYWYQQGPGQDPQFLISFYEKMQSDKGSIPDRFSAQQFSDYHSELNMSSLELGDSALYFCASSYDRRNTEAFFGQGTRLTVV.

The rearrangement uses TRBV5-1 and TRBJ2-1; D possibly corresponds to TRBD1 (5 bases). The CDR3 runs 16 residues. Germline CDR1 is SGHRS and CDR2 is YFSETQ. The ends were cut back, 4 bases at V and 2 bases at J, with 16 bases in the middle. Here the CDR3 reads CASSGKGVGTYNEQFF. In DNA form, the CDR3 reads TGCGCCAGCAGCGGGAAAGGGGTAGGAACCTACAATGAGCAGTTCTTC. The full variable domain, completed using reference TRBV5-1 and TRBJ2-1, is KAGVTQTPRYLIKTRGQQVTLSCSPISGHRSVSWYQQTPGQGLQFLFEYFSETQRNKGNFPGRFSGRQFSNSRSEMNVSTLELGDSALYLCASSGKGVGTYNEQFFGPGTRLTVL.

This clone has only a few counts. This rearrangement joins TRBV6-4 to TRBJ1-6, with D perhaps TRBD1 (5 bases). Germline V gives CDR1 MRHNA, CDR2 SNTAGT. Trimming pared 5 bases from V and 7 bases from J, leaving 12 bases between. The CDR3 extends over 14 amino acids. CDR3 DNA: TGTGCCAGCAGTTTCGGCGGGGGGAATTCACCCCTCCACTTT. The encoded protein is CASSFGGGNSPLHF.

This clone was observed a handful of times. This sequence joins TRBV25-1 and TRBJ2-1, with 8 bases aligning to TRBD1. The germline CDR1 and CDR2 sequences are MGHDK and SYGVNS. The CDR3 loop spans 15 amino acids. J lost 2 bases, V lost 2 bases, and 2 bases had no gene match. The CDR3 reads CASSEKDRAYNEQFF. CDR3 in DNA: TGTGCCAGCAGTGAAAAGGACAGGGCCTACAATGAGCAGTTCTTC.

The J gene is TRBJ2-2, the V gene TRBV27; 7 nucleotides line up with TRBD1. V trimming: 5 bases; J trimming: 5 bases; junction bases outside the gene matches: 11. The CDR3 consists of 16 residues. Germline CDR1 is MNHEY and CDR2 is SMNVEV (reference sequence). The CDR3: CASSLIRGRVTGELFF. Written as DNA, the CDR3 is TGTGCCAGCAGTCTGATCAGGGGGAGAGTAACCGGGGAGCTGTTTTTT.

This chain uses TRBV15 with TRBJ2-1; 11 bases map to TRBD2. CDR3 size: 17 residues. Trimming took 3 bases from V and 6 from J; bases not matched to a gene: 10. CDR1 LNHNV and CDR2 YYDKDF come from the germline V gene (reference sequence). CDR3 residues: CATSSHPVAGGVNEQFF. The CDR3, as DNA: TGTGCCACCAGCAGCCATCCCGTAGCGGGGGGGGTCAATGAGCAGTTCTTC.

The CDR3 DNA reads TGTGCCAGCAGTGACACTGCGGGAAGCACAGATACGCAGTATTTT. Translating gives CASSDTAGSTDTQYF. This chain connects TRBV6-4 to TRBJ2-3, with D tentatively TRBD2 (6 bases). Germline values: CDR1 MRHNA, CDR2 SNTAGT. The ends were cut back, 2 bases at V and 0 bases at J, with 9 bases in the middle. The CDR3 covers 15 residues.

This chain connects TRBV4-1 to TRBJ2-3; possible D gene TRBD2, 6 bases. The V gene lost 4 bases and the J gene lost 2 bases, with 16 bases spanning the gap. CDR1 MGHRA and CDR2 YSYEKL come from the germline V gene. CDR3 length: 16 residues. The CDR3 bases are TGCGCCAGCAGCCGCCCAGCAGGGACTCACACAGATACGCAGTATTTT. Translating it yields CASSRPAGTHTDTQYF.

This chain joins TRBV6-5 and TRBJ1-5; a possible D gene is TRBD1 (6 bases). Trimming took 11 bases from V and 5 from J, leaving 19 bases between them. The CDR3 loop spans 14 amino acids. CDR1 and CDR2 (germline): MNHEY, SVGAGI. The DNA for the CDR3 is TGTGCCTGCAACCCGGGACAAGAGTATCAGCCCCAGCATTTT. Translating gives CACNPGQEYQPQHF.

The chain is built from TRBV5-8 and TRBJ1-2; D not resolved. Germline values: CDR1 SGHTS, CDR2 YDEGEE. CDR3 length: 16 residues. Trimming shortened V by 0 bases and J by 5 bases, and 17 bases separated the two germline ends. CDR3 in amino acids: CASSLGGVPTGYGYTF. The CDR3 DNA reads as TGTGCCAGCAGCTTGGGGGGTGTCCCTACGGGATATGGCTACACCTTC.

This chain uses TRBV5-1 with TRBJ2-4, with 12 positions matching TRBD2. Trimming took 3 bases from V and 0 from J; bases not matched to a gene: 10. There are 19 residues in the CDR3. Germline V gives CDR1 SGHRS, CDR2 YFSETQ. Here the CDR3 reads CASSWRPSGRELAKNIQYF. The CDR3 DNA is TGCGCCAGCAGCTGGCGGCCTAGCGGGAGGGAACTAGCCAAAAACATTCAGTACTTC.

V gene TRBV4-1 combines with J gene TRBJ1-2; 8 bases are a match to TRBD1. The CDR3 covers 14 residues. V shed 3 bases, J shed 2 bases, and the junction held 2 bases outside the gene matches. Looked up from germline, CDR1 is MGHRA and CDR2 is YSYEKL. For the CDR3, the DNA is TGCGCCAGCAGCCATAGGACAGGGAACTATGGCTACACCTTC. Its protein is CASSHRTGNYGYTF.

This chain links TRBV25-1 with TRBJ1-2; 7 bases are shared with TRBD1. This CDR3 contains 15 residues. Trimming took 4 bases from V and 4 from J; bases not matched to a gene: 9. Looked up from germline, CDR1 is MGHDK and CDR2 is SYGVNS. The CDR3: CASSAVSGTAYGYTF. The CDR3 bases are TGTGCCAGCAGTGCGGTTTCTGGGACAGCCTATGGCTACACCTTC.

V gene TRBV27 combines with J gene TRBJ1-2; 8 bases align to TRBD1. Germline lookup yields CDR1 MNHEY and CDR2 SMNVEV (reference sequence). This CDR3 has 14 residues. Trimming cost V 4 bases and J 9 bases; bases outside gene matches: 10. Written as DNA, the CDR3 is TGTGCCAGCAGTTCTCCCGGGACAGGAGGAAGCTACACCTTC. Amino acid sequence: CASSSPGTGGSYTF.

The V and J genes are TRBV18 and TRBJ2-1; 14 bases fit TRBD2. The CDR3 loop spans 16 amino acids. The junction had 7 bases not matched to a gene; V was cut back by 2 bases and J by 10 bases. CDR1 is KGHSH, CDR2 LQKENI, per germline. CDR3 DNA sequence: TGTGCCAGCTCACCAGAGGGACTAGCGGGAGCGCAGGAGCAGTTCTTC. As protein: CASSPEGLAGAQEQFF.

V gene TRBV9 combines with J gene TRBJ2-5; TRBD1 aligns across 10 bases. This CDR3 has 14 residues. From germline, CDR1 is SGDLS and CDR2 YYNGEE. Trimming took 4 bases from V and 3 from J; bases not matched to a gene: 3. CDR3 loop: CASSLGQGEETQYF. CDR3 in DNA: TGTGCCAGCAGCCTAGGACAGGGGGAAGAGACCCAGTACTTC.

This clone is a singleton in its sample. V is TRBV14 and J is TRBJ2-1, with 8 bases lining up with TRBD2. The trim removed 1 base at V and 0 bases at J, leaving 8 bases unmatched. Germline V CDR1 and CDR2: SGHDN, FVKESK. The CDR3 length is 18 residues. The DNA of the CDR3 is TGTGCCAGCAGCCAAGGGACCATAAGCGGGAGCTCCTACAATGAGCAGTTCTTC. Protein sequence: CASSQGTISGSSYNEQFF.